This TCR beta chain was obtained from a study of identical twins. There are 15 residues in the CDR3. V trimming: 6 bases; J trimming: 11 bases; junction bases outside the gene matches: 14. TCRdb re-derived calls from the 5' RACE reads in MiXCR, one entry per CDR3 protein. The table shows about 520,000 distinct CDR3 sequences, with about 20% occurring only once. This clonotype occurred many times. This same sample was also taken into another study, of T cells expressing NK-cell markers.

This TCR was sampled from a woman aged 18-29 years in good health. The chain recombines TRBV12-3 or TRBV12-4 with TRBJ1-4; 8 nucleotides match TRBD1. The sample consisted of CD4+ T cells sorted from blood. In nucleotides, the CDR3 is TGTGCCAGCAGCCTCCAGGACAGGGCAAGAGTGAAACTGTTTTTT. This encodes CASSLQDRARVKLFF.